This T cell receptor (beta chain) was identified during a study of blood T cell repertoires in COVID-19. Whole-study context: The origin of the acute and convalescent COVID-19 samples was the United States, Italy and Spain. PBMCs, B-cell-depleted T cells, or T cells provided the cDNA or gDNA that made up the material.

Trimming removed 2 bases at V and 1 base at J, with 6 bases between. CDR3 size: 13 residues. Germline V gene data show CDR1 as GTSNPN and CDR2 as SVGIG (reference sequence). Authors' data handling: Using reference gene primer amplification, nucleated cell counts were estimated. Repertoires were generated with immunoSEQ multiplex PCR, while TCRdb's copy carries only in-frame clones and drops some. V and J calls and clone size follow that table, whereas D and trimming were derived from the DNA. The sample has around 260,000 clones, about 85% seen once. Sequencing input: peripheral blood. V and J are TRBV30 and TRBJ1-5; D call uncertain. This clonotype was obtained from a human donor in a cohort sampled during active COVID-19. The CDR3, as DNA: TGTGCCTGGAGTAGAGAGAGCAATCAGCCCCAGCATTTT. This translates into CAWSRESNQPQHF.